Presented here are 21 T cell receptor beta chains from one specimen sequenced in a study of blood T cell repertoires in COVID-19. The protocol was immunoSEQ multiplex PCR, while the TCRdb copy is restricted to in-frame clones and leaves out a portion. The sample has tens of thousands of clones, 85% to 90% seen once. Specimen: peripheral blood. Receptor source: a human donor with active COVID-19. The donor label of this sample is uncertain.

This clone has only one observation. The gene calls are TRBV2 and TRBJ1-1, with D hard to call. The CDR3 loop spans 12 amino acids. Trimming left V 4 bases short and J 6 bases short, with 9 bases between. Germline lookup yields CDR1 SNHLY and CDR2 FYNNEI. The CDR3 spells CASSVSRPEAFF. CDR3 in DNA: TGTGCCAGCAGTGTGTCCAGGCCTGAAGCTTTCTTT.

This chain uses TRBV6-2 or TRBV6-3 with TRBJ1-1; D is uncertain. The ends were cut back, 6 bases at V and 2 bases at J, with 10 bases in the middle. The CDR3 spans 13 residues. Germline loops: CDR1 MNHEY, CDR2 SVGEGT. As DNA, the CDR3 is TGTGCCAGCAGCAATAATCTAAACACTGAAGCTTTCTTT. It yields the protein CASSNNLNTEAFF.

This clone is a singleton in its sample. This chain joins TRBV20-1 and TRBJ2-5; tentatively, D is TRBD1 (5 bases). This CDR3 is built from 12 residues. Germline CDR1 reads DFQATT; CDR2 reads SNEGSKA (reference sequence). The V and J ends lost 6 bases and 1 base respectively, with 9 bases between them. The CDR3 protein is CSASTGQETQYF. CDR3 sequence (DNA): TGCAGTGCCAGTACAGGCCAAGAGACCCAGTACTTC.

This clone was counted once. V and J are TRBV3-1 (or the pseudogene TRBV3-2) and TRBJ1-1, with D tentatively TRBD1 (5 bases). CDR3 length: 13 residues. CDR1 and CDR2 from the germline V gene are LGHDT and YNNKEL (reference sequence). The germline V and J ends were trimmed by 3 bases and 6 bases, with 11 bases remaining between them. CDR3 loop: CASSHVPRAEAFF. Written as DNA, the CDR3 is TGTGCCAGCAGCCACGTGCCCAGGGCTGAAGCTTTCTTT.

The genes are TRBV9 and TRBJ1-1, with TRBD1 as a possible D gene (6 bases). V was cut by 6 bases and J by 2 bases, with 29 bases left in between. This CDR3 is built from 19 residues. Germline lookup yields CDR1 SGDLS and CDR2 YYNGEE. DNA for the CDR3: TGTGCCAGCACCAGGGGAGTCCAAACTCCACAACCTTTAAACACTGAAGCTTTCTTT. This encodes CASTRGVQTPQPLNTEAFF.

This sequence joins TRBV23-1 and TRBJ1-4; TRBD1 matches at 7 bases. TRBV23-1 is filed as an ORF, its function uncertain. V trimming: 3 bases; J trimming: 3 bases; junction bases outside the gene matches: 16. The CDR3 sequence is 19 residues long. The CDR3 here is CASSHQTRPETGPNEKLFF. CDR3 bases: TGCGCCAGCAGTCATCAGACTAGACCCGAGACAGGGCCTAATGAAAAACTGTTTTTT.

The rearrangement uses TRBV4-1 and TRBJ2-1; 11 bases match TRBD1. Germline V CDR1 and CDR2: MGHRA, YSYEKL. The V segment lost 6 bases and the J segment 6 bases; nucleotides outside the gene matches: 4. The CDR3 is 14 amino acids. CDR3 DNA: TGCGCCAGCAGGGGACAGGGGGGCGGCAATGAGCAGTTCTTC. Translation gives CASRGQGGGNEQFF.

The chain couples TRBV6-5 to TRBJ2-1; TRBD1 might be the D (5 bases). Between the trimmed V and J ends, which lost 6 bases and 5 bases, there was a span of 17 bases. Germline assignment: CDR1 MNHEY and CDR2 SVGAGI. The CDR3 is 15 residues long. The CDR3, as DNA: TGTGCCAGCAGGCCTGACAGAGTAACAAACAATGAGCAGTTCTTC. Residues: CASRPDRVTNNEQFF.

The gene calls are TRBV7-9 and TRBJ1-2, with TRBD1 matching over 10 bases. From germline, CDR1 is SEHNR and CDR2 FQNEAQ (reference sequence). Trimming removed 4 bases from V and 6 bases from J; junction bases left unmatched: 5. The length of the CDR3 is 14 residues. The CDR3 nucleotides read TGTGCCAGCAGCTATGCCGGGACAGGGGATGGCTACACCTTC. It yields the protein CASSYAGTGDGYTF.

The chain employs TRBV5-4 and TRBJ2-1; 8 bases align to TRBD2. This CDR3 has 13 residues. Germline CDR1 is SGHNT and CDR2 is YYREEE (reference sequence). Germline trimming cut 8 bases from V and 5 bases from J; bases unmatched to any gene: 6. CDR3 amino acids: CASSRGGDNEQFF. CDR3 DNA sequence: TGTGCCAGTAGCCGGGGGGGTGACAATGAGCAGTTCTTC.

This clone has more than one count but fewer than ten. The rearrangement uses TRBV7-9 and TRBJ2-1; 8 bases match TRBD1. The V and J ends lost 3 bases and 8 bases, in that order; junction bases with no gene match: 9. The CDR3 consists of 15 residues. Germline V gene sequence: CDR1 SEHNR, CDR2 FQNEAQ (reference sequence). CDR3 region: CASSFDRGEFHEQFF. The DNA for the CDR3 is TGTGCCAGCAGCTTCGACAGGGGAGAGTTCCATGAGCAGTTCTTC.

In DNA form, the CDR3 reads TGTGCCAGCAGTGGACCGGGACAGGGGATCAATGAGCAGTTCTTC. Translated: CASSGPGQGINEQFF. The V gene is TRBV28, the J gene TRBJ2-1; 10 bases match TRBD1. The CDR3 is 15 amino acids. Germline trimming cut 5 bases from V and 6 bases from J; bases unmatched to any gene: 7. Germline V gives CDR1 MDHEN, CDR2 SYDVKM.

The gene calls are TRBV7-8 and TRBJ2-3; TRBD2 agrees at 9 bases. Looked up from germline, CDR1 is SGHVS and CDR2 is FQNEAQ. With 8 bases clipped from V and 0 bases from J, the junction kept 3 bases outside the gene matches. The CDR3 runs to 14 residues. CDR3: CASGTSGSTDTQYF. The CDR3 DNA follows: TGTGCCAGCGGTACTAGCGGGAGCACAGATACGCAGTATTTT.

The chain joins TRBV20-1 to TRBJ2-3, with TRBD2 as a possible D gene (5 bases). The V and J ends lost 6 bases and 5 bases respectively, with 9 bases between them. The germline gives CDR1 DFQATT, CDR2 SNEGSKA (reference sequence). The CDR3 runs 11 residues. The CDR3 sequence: CSAESGDTQYF. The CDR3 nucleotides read TGCAGTGCGGAGAGCGGAGATACGCAGTATTTT.

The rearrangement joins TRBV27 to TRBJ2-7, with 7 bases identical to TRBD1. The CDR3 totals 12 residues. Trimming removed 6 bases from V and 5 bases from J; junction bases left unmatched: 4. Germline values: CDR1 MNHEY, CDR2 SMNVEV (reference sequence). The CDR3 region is CASRLQGNEQYF. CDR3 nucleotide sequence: TGTGCCAGCAGGCTACAGGGGAACGAGCAGTACTTC.

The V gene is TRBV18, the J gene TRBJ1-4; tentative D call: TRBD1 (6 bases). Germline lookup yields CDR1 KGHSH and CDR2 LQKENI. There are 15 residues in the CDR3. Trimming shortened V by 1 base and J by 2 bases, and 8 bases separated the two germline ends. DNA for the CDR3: TGTGCCAGCTCACCACGAGGGGGTACTAATGAAAAACTGTTTTTT. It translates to CASSPRGGTNEKLFF.

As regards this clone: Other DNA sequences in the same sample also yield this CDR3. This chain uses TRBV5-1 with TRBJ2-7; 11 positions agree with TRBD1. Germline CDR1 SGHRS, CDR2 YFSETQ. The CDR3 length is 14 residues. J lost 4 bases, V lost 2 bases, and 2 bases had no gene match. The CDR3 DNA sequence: TGCGCCAGCAGCTTAGGGACAGGGGGATACGAGCAGTACTTC. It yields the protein CASSLGTGGYEQYF.

Here the CDR3 reads CASTGREQFF. CDR3 in DNA: TGTGCCAGCACCGGGAGAGAGCAGTTCTTC. The chain links TRBV21-1 to TRBJ2-1; no check of the table's D call, TRBD2, against the DNA was made. TRBV21-1 is reported as a pseudogene. This CDR3 is built from 10 residues.

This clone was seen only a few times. CDR3 in amino acids: CASSSGTRGEQFF. Written as DNA, the CDR3 is TGTGCCAGCAGTTCCGGGACTAGGGGTGAGCAGTTCTTC. V and J are TRBV9 and TRBJ2-1, with 8 bases identical to TRBD2. The V and J ends lost 5 bases and 9 bases, in that order; junction bases with no gene match: 7. Germline CDR1 SGDLS, CDR2 YYNGEE. This CDR3 is built from 13 residues.

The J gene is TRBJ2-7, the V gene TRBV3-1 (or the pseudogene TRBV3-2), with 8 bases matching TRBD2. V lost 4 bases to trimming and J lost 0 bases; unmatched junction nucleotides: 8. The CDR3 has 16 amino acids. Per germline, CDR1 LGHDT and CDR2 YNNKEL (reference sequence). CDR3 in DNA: TGTGCCAGCAGCCGATCGGGGGGGTCCTCCTCCTACGAGCAGTACTTC. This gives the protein CASSRSGGSSSYEQYF.

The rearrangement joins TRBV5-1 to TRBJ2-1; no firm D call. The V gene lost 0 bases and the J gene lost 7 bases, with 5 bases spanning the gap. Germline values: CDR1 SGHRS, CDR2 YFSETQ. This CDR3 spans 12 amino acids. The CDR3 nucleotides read TGCGCCAGCAGCTTGGCTCTAAATGAGCAGTTCTTC. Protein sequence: CASSLALNEQFF.